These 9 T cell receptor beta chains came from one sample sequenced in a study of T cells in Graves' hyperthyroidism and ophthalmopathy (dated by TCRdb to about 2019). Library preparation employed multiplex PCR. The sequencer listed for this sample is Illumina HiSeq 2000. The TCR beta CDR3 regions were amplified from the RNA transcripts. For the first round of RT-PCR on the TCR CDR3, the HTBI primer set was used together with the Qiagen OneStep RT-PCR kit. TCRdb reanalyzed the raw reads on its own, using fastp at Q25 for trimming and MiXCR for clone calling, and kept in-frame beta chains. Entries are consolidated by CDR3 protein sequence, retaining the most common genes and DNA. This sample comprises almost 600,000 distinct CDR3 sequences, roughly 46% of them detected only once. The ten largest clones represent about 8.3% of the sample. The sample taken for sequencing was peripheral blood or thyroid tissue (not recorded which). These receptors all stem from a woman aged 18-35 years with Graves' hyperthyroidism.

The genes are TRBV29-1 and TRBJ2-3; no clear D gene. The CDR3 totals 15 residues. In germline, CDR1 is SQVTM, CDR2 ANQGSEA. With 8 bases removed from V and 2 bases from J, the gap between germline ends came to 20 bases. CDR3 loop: CSLTWPSTITDTQYF. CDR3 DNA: TGCAGCCTCACCTGGCCGTCTACCATCACAGATACGCAGTATTTT.

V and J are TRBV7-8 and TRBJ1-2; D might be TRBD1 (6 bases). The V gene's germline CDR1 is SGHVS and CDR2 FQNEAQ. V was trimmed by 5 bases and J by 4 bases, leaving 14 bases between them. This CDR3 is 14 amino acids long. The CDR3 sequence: CASSPGTTPYGYTF. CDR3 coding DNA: TGTGCCAGCAGCCCGGGGACAACACCCTATGGCTACACCTTC.

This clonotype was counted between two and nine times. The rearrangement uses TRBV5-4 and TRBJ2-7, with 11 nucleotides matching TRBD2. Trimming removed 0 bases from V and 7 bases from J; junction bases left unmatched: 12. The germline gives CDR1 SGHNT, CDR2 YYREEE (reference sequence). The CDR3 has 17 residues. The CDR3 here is CASSLGVGLAGGREQYF. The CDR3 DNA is TGTGCCAGCAGCTTGGGAGTCGGGCTAGCGGGAGGAAGAGAGCAGTACTTC.

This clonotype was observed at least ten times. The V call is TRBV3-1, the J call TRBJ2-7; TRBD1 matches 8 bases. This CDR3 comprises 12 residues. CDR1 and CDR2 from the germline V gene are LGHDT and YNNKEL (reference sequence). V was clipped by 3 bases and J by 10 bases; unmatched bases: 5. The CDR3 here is CASSQGGQGQYF. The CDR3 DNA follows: TGTGCCAGCAGCCAGGGTGGACAGGGACAGTACTTC.

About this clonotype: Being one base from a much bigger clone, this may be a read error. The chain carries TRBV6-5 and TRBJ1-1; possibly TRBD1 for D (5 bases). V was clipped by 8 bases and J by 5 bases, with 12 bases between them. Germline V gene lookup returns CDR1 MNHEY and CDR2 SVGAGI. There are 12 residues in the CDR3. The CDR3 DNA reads TGTGCCAGCTCAGCCAGGGCGACTGAAGCTTTCTTT. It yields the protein CASSARATEAFF.

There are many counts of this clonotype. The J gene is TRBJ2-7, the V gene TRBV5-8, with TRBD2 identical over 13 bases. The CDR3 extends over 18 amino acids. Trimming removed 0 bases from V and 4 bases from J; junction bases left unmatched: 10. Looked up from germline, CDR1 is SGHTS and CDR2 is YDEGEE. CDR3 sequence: CASSLEVTGTSGTYEQYF. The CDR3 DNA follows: TGTGCCAGCAGCTTGGAGGTCACCGGGACTAGCGGGACATACGAGCAGTACTTC.

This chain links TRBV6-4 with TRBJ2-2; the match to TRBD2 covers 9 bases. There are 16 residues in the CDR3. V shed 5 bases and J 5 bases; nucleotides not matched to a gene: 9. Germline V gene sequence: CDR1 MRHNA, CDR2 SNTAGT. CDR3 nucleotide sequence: TGTGCCAGCAGTTACCTTGGAGCGGGAGGAACCGGGGAGCTGTTTTTT. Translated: CASSYLGAGGTGELFF.

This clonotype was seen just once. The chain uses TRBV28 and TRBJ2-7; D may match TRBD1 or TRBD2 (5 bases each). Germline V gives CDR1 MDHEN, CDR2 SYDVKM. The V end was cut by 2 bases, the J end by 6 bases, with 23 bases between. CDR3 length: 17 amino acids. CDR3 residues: CASSLGGMGDGAFEQYF. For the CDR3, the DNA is TGTGCCAGCAGTTTAGGGGGTATGGGGGACGGGGCCTTCGAGCAGTACTTC.

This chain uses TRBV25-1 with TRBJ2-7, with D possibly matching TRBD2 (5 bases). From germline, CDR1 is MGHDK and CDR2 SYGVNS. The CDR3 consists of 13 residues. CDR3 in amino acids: CAKSGKGSYEQYF. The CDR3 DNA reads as TGTGCAAAAAGCGGCAAAGGGTCCTACGAGCAGTACTTC.